This note documents a single TCR beta chain sequence. What it binds is not known. The data were obtained in a study of siplizumab effects on memory and regulatory T cells. Libraries were prepared by immunoSEQ multiplex PCR; TCRdb keeps only in-frame clonotypes and omits some of them. This repertoire shows more than 75,000 clones, 93% found once; its top ten account for over 5.5%. Study-level results: The diversity of naive T cells seemed greater than that of memory cells, and their alloresponse contribution seemed major. An assignable naive or memory phenotype was lacking in roughly 80-95% of proliferating CD4+ or CD8+ clones. In siplizumab conditions, mappable alloreactive CD4+ clones averaged about 63% Treg-derived, against about 27% in controls.

CDR3 length: 13 amino acids. The germline V gene has CDR1 LGHNA and CDR2 YNFKEQ. Trimming stripped 2 bases from V and 6 bases from J, with 7 bases between. The sequence came from a human donor in good health. Sequencing was done on a sample of CD8+ T cells sorted from blood. The J gene is TRBJ2-2, the V gene TRBV4-2; no definite D call. CDR3 sequence: CASSQPGSGELFF. The CDR3 nucleotides read TGTGCCAGCAGCCAACCTGGGTCCGGGGAGCTGTTTTTT.